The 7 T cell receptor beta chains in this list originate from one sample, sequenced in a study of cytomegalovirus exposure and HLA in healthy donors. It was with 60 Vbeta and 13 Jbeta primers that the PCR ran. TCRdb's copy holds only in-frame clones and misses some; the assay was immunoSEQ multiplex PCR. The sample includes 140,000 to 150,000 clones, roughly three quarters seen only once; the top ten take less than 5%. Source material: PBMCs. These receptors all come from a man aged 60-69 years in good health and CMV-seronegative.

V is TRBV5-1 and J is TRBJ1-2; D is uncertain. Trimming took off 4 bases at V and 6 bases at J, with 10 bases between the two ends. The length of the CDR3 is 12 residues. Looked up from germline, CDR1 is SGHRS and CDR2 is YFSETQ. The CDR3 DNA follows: TGCGCCAGCAGCCAGGACGGGGATGGCTACACCTTC. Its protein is CASSQDGDGYTF.

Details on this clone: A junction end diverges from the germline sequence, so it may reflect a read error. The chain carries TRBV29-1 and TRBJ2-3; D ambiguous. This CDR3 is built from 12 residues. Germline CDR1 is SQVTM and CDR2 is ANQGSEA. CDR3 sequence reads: CSVEGSTDAQYF. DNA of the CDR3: TGCAGCGTTGAAGGCAGCACAGATGCGCAGTATTTT.

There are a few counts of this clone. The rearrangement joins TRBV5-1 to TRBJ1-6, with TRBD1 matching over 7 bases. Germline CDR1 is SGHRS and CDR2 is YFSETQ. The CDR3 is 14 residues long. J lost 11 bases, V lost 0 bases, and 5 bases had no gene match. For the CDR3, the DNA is TGCGCCAGCAGCTTGGAGGGGGCTGTAACACCCCTCCACTTT. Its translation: CASSLEGAVTPLHF.

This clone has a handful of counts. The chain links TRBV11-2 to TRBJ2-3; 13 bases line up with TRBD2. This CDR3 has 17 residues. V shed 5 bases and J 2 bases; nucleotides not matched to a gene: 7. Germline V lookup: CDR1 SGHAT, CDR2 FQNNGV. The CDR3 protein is CASSPGLAGAYTDTQYF. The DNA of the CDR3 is TGTGCCAGCAGCCCCGGACTAGCGGGAGCATACACAGATACGCAGTATTTT. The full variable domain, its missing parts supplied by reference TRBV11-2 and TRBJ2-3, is EAGVAQSPRYKIIEKRQSVAFWCNPISGHATLYWYQQILGQGPKLLIQFQNNGVVDDSQLPKDRFSAERLKGVDSTLKIQPAKLEDSAVYLCASSPGLAGAYTDTQYFGPGTRLTVL.

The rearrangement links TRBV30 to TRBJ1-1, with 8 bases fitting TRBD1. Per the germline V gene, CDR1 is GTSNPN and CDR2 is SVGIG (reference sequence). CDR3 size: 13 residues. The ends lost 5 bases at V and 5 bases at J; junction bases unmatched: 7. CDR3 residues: CAWVQGAITEAFF. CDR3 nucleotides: TGTGCCTGGGTGCAGGGGGCGATTACTGAAGCTTTCTTT.

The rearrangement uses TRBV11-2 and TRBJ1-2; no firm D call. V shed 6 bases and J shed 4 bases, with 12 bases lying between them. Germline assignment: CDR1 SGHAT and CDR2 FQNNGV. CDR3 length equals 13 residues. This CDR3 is CASSSAGGYGYTF. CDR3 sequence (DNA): TGTGCCAGCAGTTCGGCGGGAGGCTATGGCTACACCTTC.

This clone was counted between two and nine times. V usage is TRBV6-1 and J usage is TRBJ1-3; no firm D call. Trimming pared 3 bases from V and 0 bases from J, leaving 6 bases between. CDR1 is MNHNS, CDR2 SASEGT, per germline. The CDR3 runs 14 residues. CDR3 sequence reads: CASSDTGSGNTIYF. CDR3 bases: TGTGCCAGCAGTGACACGGGCTCTGGAAACACCATATATTTT.